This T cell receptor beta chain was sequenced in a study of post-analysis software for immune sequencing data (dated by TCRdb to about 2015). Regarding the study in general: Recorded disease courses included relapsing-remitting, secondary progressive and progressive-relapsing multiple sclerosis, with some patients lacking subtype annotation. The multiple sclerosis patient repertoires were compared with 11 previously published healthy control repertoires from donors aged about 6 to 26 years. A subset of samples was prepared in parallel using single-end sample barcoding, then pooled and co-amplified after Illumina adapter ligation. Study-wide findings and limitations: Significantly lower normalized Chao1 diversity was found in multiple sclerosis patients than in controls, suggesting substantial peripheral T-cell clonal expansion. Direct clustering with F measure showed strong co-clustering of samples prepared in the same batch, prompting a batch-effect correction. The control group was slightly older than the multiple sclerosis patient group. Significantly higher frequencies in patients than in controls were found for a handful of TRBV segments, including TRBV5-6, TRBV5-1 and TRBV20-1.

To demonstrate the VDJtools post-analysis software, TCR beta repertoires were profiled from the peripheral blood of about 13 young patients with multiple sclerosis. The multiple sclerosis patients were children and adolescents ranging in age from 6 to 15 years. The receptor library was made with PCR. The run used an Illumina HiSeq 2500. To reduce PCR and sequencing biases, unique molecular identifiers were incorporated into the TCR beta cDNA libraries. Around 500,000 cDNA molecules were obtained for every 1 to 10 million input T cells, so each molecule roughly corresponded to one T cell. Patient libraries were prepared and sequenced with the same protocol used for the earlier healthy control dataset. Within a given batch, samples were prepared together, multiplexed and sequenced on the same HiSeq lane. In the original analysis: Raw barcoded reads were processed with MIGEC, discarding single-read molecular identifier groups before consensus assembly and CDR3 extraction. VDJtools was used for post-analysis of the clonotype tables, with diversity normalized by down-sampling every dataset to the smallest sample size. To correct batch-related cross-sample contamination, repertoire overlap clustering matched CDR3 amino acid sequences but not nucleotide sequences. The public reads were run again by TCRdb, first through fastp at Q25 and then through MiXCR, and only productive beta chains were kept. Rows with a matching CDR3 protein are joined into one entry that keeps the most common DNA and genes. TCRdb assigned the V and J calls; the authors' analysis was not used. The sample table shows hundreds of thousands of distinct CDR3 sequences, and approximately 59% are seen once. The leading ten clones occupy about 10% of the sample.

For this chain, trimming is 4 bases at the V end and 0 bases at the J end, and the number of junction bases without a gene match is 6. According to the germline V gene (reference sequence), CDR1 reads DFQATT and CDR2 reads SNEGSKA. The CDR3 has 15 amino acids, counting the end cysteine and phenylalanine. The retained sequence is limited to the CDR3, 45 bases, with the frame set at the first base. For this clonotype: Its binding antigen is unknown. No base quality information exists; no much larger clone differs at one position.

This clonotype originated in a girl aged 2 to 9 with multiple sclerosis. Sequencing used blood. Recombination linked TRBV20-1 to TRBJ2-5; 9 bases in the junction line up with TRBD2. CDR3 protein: CSANSLAGNQETQYF. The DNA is TGCAGTGCTAACTCACTAGCGGGTAACCAAGAGACCCAGTACTTC.